This T cell receptor beta chain appears in the sequencing data of a study of cytomegalovirus exposure and HLA in healthy donors. The CDR3 runs to 15 residues. V lost 6 bases and J lost 5; bases outside the gene matches: 12. Germline V lookup: CDR1 PRHDT, CDR2 FYEKMQ (reference sequence). Amplification used 60 Vbeta primers and 13 Jbeta primers. Per the study methods: Later work found around 72 million unique TCR beta chains, with approximately 12 million shared. Here immunoSEQ multiplex PCR was the method, and the copy in TCRdb shows in-frame clones only, minus some. V and J calls plus clone size are reproduced from that table; the DNA served to infer D and trimming. This table has around 170,000 clones, roughly 80% appearing once.

The rearrangement joins TRBV13 to TRBJ1-1; 7 bases are shared with TRBD1. The TCR sequence derives from a man aged 35 to 55 in good health and CMV-seropositive. The material sequenced was PBMCs. CDR3 sequence: CASRSVRQGGTEAFF. Written as DNA, the CDR3 is TGTGCCAGCAGGTCAGTCAGACAGGGCGGGACTGAAGCTTTCTTT.